This record looks at one T cell receptor beta chain sequence and its context. This clonotype has more than one count but fewer than ten. No cognate antigen has been identified for it. Qualities for individual bases were not recorded, and no much larger clone is one base off. From the cysteine up to the phenylalanine, the CDR3 has a length of 13 residues. Only the CDR3 portion is preserved as DNA: 39 bases, with reading frame beginning at the first base. According to the germline V gene, CDR1 reads SGHRS and CDR2 reads YFSETQ. Trimming removed 5 bases from V and 3 bases from J, leaving 11 bases between the germline ends. The data are from a study of identical twins listed by TCRdb under 2016. About the full investigation: The study deep-sequenced TCR alpha and beta repertoires from monozygotic twins, unrelated adults of various ages and cord blood to test whether fetal clonotypes persist. To rule out contamination, the twin experiments were replicated at different times with different library preparation protocols.

All donors were healthy Caucasians. What the authors observed across the whole study: Abundant cord blood beta clonotypes had fewer insertions, young adult naive repertoires showed a similar but weaker trend, and memory repertoires showed no such trend. In monozygotic twins, out-of-frame TCR alpha sharing was systematically underestimated by recombination models, although the models agreed with sharing between unrelated individuals. Because the same donors could not be followed over many years, conclusions were based on cross-sectional statistical analysis. Excess twin sharing in beta out-of-frame sequences was weaker because fewer shared sequences lowered the signal-to-noise ratio. Compared with coincidental sharing between unrelated individuals, out-of-frame TCR alpha sequences shared between twins had an excess of sequences with low generation probability. Invariant T cells such as MAIT and iNKT could partly confound zero-insertion analyses, although diverse VJ usage argued against such confounding for most clonotypes.

Libraries came from 5' RACE. This sample was sequenced with an Illumina HiSeq 2000. A universal primer binding site was introduced by template switching, and a unique molecular identifier was present in the final cDNA, enabling accurate counting of TCR cDNA molecules. Specific primers in the conserved constant-segment region were used to synthesize first-strand cDNA for the TCR alpha and beta chains. To control for contamination, each cDNA library was double barcoded with a SMART-Mk sample barcode plus Illumina barcodes. TruSeq adapter sequences, together with Illumina sample barcodes, were added in two successive PCR steps. The TCR alpha and beta cDNA libraries were sequenced on the Illumina HiSeq platform using custom primers. The original methods were these. MiGEC was used to process raw reads and extract unique molecular identifiers, and MiXCR was used to find CDR3 positions. Recombination models were inferred per individual with the repgenHMM and IGoR tools using an EM algorithm. Shared clonotypes were analyzed with the tcR package in R, and sharing was normalized by the product of cloneset sizes. Out-of-frame nonproductive sequences were analyzed to study raw recombination free of thymic and clonal selection effects. TCRdb's own reprocessing of the public reads used fastp at Q25 and MiXCR and kept productive beta chains. CDR3 protein duplicates are merged, each entry listing the most common genes and DNA. The V and J calls here are based on TCRdb, not the publication. The sample table shows 1.5 million to 2 million distinct CDR3 sequences, and about 30% are seen once. The top ten hold roughly 0.3% of the sample.

The source of this sequence is a newborn girl in good health. The chain is assembled from TRBV5-1 and TRBJ1-2; TRBD1 is a possible D gene, resting on 5 matching bases. Sequenced sample: cord blood. The sequence in DNA is TGCGCCAGCAGGGACGGCAGGGACTATGGCTACACCTTC. This yields the protein CASRDGRDYGYTF.